This passage covers 23 T cell receptor beta chains from one sample sequenced in a study of shared clonotypes between healthy human individuals. TCRdb's copy holds only in-frame clones and misses some; the assay was immunoSEQ multiplex PCR. Of 2 million to 2.5 million clones detected, 95% appear once; the ten largest clones hold 0.13%. Input material: naive CD4+ T cells sorted from blood. Subset specified: CD45RA+ positively selected. These receptor sequences come from a young man in good health.

This chain links TRBV5-1 with TRBJ2-3; the D gene could be TRBD1 or TRBD2 (6 bases each). CDR1 is SGHRS and CDR2 is YFSETQ in the germline V gene. V was shortened by 4 bases and J by 0 bases, with 12 bases between the two germline ends. The CDR3 spans 15 residues. The CDR3 reads CASSPTGGSTDTQYF. The CDR3 DNA is TGCGCCAGCAGCCCGACAGGAGGGAGCACAGATACGCAGTATTTT.

Note on this clone: The sample contains more than one DNA sequence encoding this CDR3. This chain joins TRBV28 and TRBJ1-5; weak D call: TRBD1 (5 bases). Per germline, CDR1 MDHEN and CDR2 SYDVKM. Trimming stripped 8 bases from V and 0 bases from J, with 14 bases between. This CDR3 has 15 residues. Here the CDR3 DNA reads TGTGCCAGCTCCCCAGGTGGGGGTAGCAATCAGCCCCAGCATTTT. It yields the protein CASSPGGGSNQPQHF. Full variable domain (rest looked up from reference TRBV28 and TRBJ1-5): DVKVTQSSRYLVKRTGEKVFLECVQDMDHENMFWYRQDPGLGLRLIYFSYDVKMKEKGDIPEGYSVSREKKERFSLILESASTNQTSMYLCASSPGGGSNQPQHFGDGTRLSIL.

The chain carries TRBV2 and TRBJ2-3, with TRBD1 identical over 10 bases. Germline CDR1 SNHLY, CDR2 FYNNEI. Germline trimming cut 6 bases from V and 2 bases from J; bases unmatched to any gene: 8. CDR3 size: 16 residues. The chain's CDR3 is CASRAGQGSPTDTQYF. In DNA, the CDR3 is TGTGCCAGCAGGGCGGGACAGGGGAGTCCCACAGATACGCAGTATTTT. Using reference TRBV2 and TRBJ2-3 for the parts outside the CDR3, the full variable domain is EPEVTQTPSHQVTQMGQEVILRCVPISNHLYFYWYRQILGQKVEFLVSFYNNEISEKSEIFDDQFSVERPDGSNFTLKIRSTKLEDSAMYFCASRAGQGSPTDTQYFGPGTRLTVL.

The CDR3 protein is CASSLGQGATETQYF. CDR3 DNA sequence: TGCGCCAGCAGCTTGGGCCAGGGGGCTACGGAGACCCAGTACTTC. The rearrangement joins TRBV5-1 to TRBJ2-5; the match to TRBD1 covers 8 bases. The ends lost 0 bases at V and 5 bases at J; junction bases unmatched: 6. The germline V gene has CDR1 SGHRS and CDR2 YFSETQ. The length of the CDR3 is 15 residues. Combining the CDR3 with reference TRBV5-1 and TRBJ2-5 gives the whole variable domain KAGVTQTPRYLIKTRGQQVTLSCSPISGHRSVSWYQQTPGQGLQFLFEYFSETQRNKGNFPGRFSGRQFSNSRSEMNVSTLELGDSALYLCASSLGQGATETQYFGPGTRLLVL.

The chain links TRBV4-2 to TRBJ1-1, with D hard to call. The CDR3 spans 14 residues. Germline V gene data show CDR1 as LGHNA and CDR2 as YNFKEQ. V lost 4 bases to trimming and J lost 4 bases, with 13 bases between them. The CDR3 sequence: CASSLELGSTEAFF. The CDR3, as DNA: TGTGCCAGCAGCCTCGAATTGGGGTCCACTGAAGCTTTCTTT.

The chain carries TRBV4-1 and TRBJ2-5; possibly TRBD2 for D (6 bases). The length of the CDR3 is 14 residues. The germline gives CDR1 MGHRA, CDR2 YSYEKL. V dropped 0 bases and J dropped 5 bases, with 10 bases sitting between them. CDR3 residues: CASSQDRGGETQYF. Written as DNA, the CDR3 is TGCGCCAGCAGCCAAGATCGGGGAGGCGAGACCCAGTACTTC.

The chain couples TRBV4-3 to TRBJ1-1; D remains ambiguous. There are 14 residues in the CDR3. Germline V gene sequence: CDR1 LGHNA, CDR2 YSLEER. Trimming took off 1 base at V and 9 bases at J, with 15 bases between the two ends. The CDR3 spells CASSQAVGWAQAFF. CDR3 DNA sequence: TGCGCCAGCAGCCAAGCGGTTGGGTGGGCTCAAGCTTTCTTT.

The chain joins TRBV2 to TRBJ2-1; 10 nucleotides align to TRBD2. This CDR3 region has 15 residues. V shed 6 bases and J 6 bases; nucleotides not matched to a gene: 8. The germline V gene encodes CDR1 SNHLY and CDR2 FYNNEI. The CDR3 DNA is TGTGCCAGCAGGATGAGGACTAGCGGTCTCAATGAGCAGTTCTTC. This encodes CASRMRTSGLNEQFF.

This sequence joins TRBV4-3 and TRBJ2-3, with D possibly matching TRBD2 (6 bases). Between the trimmed V and J ends, which lost 0 bases and 3 bases, there was a span of 16 bases. The CDR3 spans 17 residues. Germline-derived CDR1 and CDR2 are LGHNA and YSLEER. The CDR3 sequence is CASSQDFGGVGTDTQYF. The CDR3 nucleotides read TGCGCCAGCAGCCAAGATTTCGGGGGAGTCGGGACAGATACGCAGTATTTT.

J is TRBJ2-5 and V is TRBV19, with unresolved D. The CDR3 runs 14 residues. CDR1 LNHDA and CDR2 SQIVND come from the germline V gene (reference sequence). V gave up 5 bases and J gave up 1 base, with 11 bases separating them. CDR3 in DNA: TGTGCCAGTAGTTTCTCATTTCCCCAAGAGACCCAGTACTTC. Translated, it gives CASSFSFPQETQYF.

V usage is TRBV5-6 and J usage is TRBJ2-1; a possible D gene is TRBD1 (5 bases). V was shortened by 4 bases and J by 6 bases, with 17 bases between the two germline ends. CDR3 length: 15 amino acids. The germline V gene encodes CDR1 SGHDT and CDR2 YYEEEE. The CDR3 is CASSRSVRQSNEQFF. In DNA form, the CDR3 reads TGTGCCAGCAGCCGGAGCGTACGACAGTCCAATGAGCAGTTCTTC.

As regards this clone: The CDR3 end shows no conserved phenylalanine or tryptophan, and so a read error is likely. Because the CDR3's place on the DNA is in doubt, the DNA is left out and the CDR3 is given as listed by TCRdb. The J gene is TRBJ1-2, the V gene TRBV10-3; no check of the table's D call, TRBD1, against the DNA was made. CDR1 and CDR2 from the germline V gene are ENHRY and SYGVKD. The CDR3 has 13 residues if both end residues are counted. The CDR3 loop is CAISEPSRAVRLS.

This chain connects TRBV11-2 to TRBJ2-1, with D maybe TRBD1 (5 bases). This CDR3 is 16 amino acids long. V lost 1 base to trimming and J lost 1 base, with 11 bases between them. The V gene's germline CDR1 is SGHAT and CDR2 FQNNGV. The CDR3 DNA reads TGTGCCAGCAGCTTAGTTGTGGGGCCTTCCTACAATGAGCAGTTCTTC. The encoded protein is CASSLVVGPSYNEQFF.

V gene TRBV5-6 combines with J gene TRBJ1-5, with D uncertain. This CDR3 spans 13 amino acids. V gave up 7 bases and J gave up 4 bases, with 12 bases separating them. Germline CDR1 is SGHDT and CDR2 is YYEEEE. CDR3 DNA: TGTGCCAGCGGACGAGGCTTGAATCAGCCCCAGCATTTT. It translates to CASGRGLNQPQHF.

This sequence joins TRBV19 and TRBJ1-5; tentatively, D is TRBD1 (6 bases). Germline V gives CDR1 LNHDA, CDR2 SQIVND (reference sequence). V lost 3 bases and J 0 bases, leaving 9 bases between the germline ends. This CDR3 contains 15 residues. CDR3: CASSMRQASNQPQHF. The CDR3 coding sequence is TGTGCCAGTAGTATGAGACAGGCTAGCAATCAGCCCCAGCATTTT.

Notes on this clone: In the same sample, other DNA sequences code for this CDR3. The J gene is TRBJ1-4, the V gene TRBV5-1, with D unresolved. V lost 3 bases and J lost 4, with 7 bases in between. The length of the CDR3 is 13 residues. The germline V gene has CDR1 SGHRS and CDR2 YFSETQ. CDR3 sequence: CASSSGLNEKLFF. CDR3 in DNA: TGCGCCAGCAGCTCCGGGCTTAATGAAAAACTGTTTTTT.

This chain connects TRBV19 to TRBJ1-4; TRBD1 aligns across 7 bases. Germline CDR1 reads LNHDA; CDR2 reads SQIVND (reference sequence). After removal of 3 bases from V and 4 bases from J, the junction contained 5 bases not matched to a gene. The CDR3 extends over 15 amino acids. The CDR3 sequence: CASSMGDSLNEKLFF. The CDR3 DNA sequence: TGTGCCAGTAGTATGGGGGACAGTCTTAATGAAAAACTGTTTTTT. Using reference TRBV19 and TRBJ1-4 for the parts outside the CDR3, the full variable domain is DGGITQSPKYLFRKEGQNVTLSCEQNLNHDAMYWYRQDPGQGLRLIYYSQIVNDFQKGDIAEGYSVSREKKESFPLTVTSAQKNPTAFYLCASSMGDSLNEKLFFGSGTQLSVL.

This chain joins TRBV5-1 and TRBJ2-7; no reliable D call. The V end was cut by 0 bases, the J end by 2 bases, with 12 bases between. The germline V gene has CDR1 SGHRS and CDR2 YFSETQ. The CDR3 extends over 15 amino acids. The CDR3 coding sequence is TGCGCCAGCAGCTTGGAAGGCAGCATTACCTACGAGCAGTACTTC. It translates to CASSLEGSITYEQYF.

The V and J genes are TRBV6-1 and TRBJ2-7; 7 bases match TRBD2. V was pared by 6 bases and J by 1 base, with 6 bases of the junction left unmatched. The V gene's germline CDR1 is MNHNS and CDR2 SASEGT. CDR3 length equals 14 residues. CDR3 bases: TGTGCCAGCAGCACCGGGACTACTTCCTACGAGCAGTACTTC. As protein: CASSTGTTSYEQYF.

The V call is TRBV28, the J call TRBJ2-7; 8 nucleotides line up with TRBD1. There are 17 residues in the CDR3. V lost 5 bases to trimming and J lost 3 bases; unmatched junction nucleotides: 15. CDR1 and CDR2 (germline): MDHEN, SYDVKM. The CDR3 bases are TGTGCCAGCAGTGGGGGGATATGGGACAGGTCCCGCTACGAGCAGTACTTC. Its translation: CASSGGIWDRSRYEQYF.

The rearrangement joins TRBV14 to TRBJ2-1; 7 nucleotides match TRBD2. V was pared by 0 bases and J by 3 bases, with 5 bases of the junction left unmatched. CDR1 SGHDN and CDR2 FVKESK come from the germline V gene. The CDR3 is 16 residues long. For the CDR3, the DNA is TGTGCCAGCAGCCAAGATCGGGGGGTTATCTACAATGAGCAGTTCTTC. This gives the protein CASSQDRGVIYNEQFF.

The chain joins TRBV19 to TRBJ2-2; TRBD1 matches 7 bases. Germline V gene data show CDR1 as LNHDA and CDR2 as SQIVND (reference sequence). The CDR3 totals 16 residues. V lost 7 bases to trimming and J lost 2 bases; unmatched junction nucleotides: 10. The CDR3 is CASKVVGTANTGELFF. The CDR3 region has the DNA TGTGCCAGTAAGGTGGTCGGGACAGCCAACACCGGGGAGCTGTTTTTT.

The chain has TRBV10-3 and TRBJ1-6; a possible D gene is TRBD1 (6 bases). The CDR3 has 16 amino acids. The germline V gene has CDR1 ENHRY and CDR2 SYGVKD. V was shortened by 3 bases and J by 9 bases, with 18 bases between the two germline ends. The CDR3, as DNA: TGTGCCATCAGTGACGCAGGGGAGGGATGGGGTTCACCCCTCCACTTT. It is translated as CAISDAGEGWGSPLHF.